One and the same sample provided the 32 T cell receptor beta chains below, sequenced in a study of blood T cell repertoires in COVID-19. Measured with immunoSEQ multiplex PCR; TCRdb has only the in-frame clones, and not every one. There are approximately 140,000 clones in the sample; 70% to 90% occur only once, and around 8% lies in the top ten. The sample taken for sequencing was peripheral blood. All receptors derive from a woman in her sixties with COVID-19, enrolled during active disease.

On this clone itself: The junction departs from germline at one end; a sequencing error may be responsible. The chain recombines TRBV3-1 (or the pseudogene TRBV3-2) with TRBJ2-3, with 13 positions matching TRBD2. The germline gives CDR1 LGHDT, CDR2 YNNKEL (reference sequence). This CDR3 has 15 amino acids. The CDR3 here is CASSQDPTSGGAIHF. In DNA, the CDR3 is TGTGCCAGCAGCCAAGATCCCACTAGCGGGGGGGCCATCCATTTT.

The genes are TRBV9 and TRBJ1-6; TRBD1 matches at 10 bases. This CDR3 has 15 amino acids. Germline assignment: CDR1 SGDLS and CDR2 YYNGEE. Trimming took 2 bases from V and 7 from J; bases not matched to a gene: 3. The CDR3: CASSVTGGANSPLHF. CDR3 nucleotide sequence: TGTGCCAGCAGCGTGACAGGGGGCGCGAATTCACCCCTCCACTTT.

The chain has TRBV12-3 or TRBV12-4 and TRBJ2-2; possibly TRBD1 for D (5 bases). This CDR3 contains 13 residues. V dropped 7 bases and J dropped 6 bases, with 12 bases sitting between them. The CDR3 nucleotides read TGTGCCAGCAACATAGGGGTTCCCGGGGAGCTGTTTTTT. It yields the protein CASNIGVPGELFF.

V usage is TRBV18 and J usage is TRBJ1-5; no firm D call. The V and J ends lost 5 bases and 0 bases respectively, with 8 bases between them. The CDR3 has 14 residues. From germline, CDR1 is KGHSH and CDR2 LQKENI. CDR3 coding DNA: TGTGCCAGCTCAACAGACTATAGCAATCAGCCCCAGCATTTT. It specifies CASSTDYSNQPQHF.

The chain is built from TRBV15 and TRBJ1-6; 7 nucleotides align to TRBD1. The J segment lost 6 bases and the V segment lost 3 bases, leaving 2 bases of the junction unmatched. The V gene's germline CDR1 is LNHNV and CDR2 YYDKDF (reference sequence). CDR3 length: 14 amino acids. CDR3 sequence reads: CATSRGTVNSPLHF. The CDR3 nucleotides are TGTGCCACCAGCAGGGGGACAGTTAATTCACCCCTCCACTTT.

This clone was found once. The gene calls are TRBV5-4 and TRBJ1-2; no reliable D call. Deletions cut 0 bases from V and 4 bases from J, with 10 bases between. This CDR3 spans 14 amino acids. From germline, CDR1 is SGHNT and CDR2 YYREEE (reference sequence). CDR3 sequence reads: CASSLDRGSYGYTF. DNA of the CDR3: TGTGCCAGCAGCTTGGATCGGGGAAGCTATGGCTACACCTTC. The full variable domain, with the rest looked up from reference TRBV5-4 and TRBJ1-2, is ETGVTQSPTHLIKTRGQQVTLRCSSQSGHNTVSWYQQALGQGPQFIFQYYREEENGRGNFPPRFSGLQFPNYSSELNVNALELDDSALYLCASSLDRGSYGYTFGSGTRLTVV.

The rearrangement uses TRBV3-1 (or the pseudogene TRBV3-2) and TRBJ1-5, with D perhaps matching TRBD1 (6 bases). Trimming removed 2 bases at V and 5 bases at J, with 10 bases between. The V gene's germline CDR1 is LGHDT and CDR2 YNNKEL (reference sequence). CDR3 length: 14 amino acids. The CDR3 nucleotides read TGTGCCAGCAGCCAAAACAGGGATTATCAGCCCCAGCATTTT. Translation gives CASSQNRDYQPQHF.

In this sample, this clone turned up once. The V and J genes are TRBV6-2 or TRBV6-3 and TRBJ2-7; 8 bases line up with TRBD1. CDR3 size: 13 residues. The germline CDR1 and CDR2 sequences are MNHEY and SVGEGT. The J segment lost 9 bases and the V segment lost 2 bases, leaving 6 bases of the junction unmatched. The CDR3 here is CASSYVQGATQYF. The CDR3 DNA reads TGTGCCAGCAGTTACGTCCAGGGGGCAACGCAGTACTTC.

This chain links TRBV7-8 with TRBJ1-1; D is ambiguous. CDR1 SGHVS and CDR2 FQNEAQ come from the germline V gene. The CDR3 covers 11 residues. The V end lost 5 bases, the J end lost 4 bases, and 5 bases lay between the germline ends. The CDR3 bases are TGTGCCAGCAGCCCCTTCACTGAAGCTTTCTTT. Residues: CASSPFTEAFF.

V usage is TRBV21-1 and J usage is TRBJ2-5; the table assigns TRBD1, which was not confirmed against the DNA. TRBV21-1 is a known pseudogene. This CDR3 is built from 15 residues. The CDR3 nucleotides read TGTGCCAGCAGATCCGGGACAGGGTTTGAAGAGACCCAGTACTTC. Amino acids: CASRSGTGFEETQYF.

The V call is TRBV3-1 (or the pseudogene TRBV3-2), the J call TRBJ1-2; possibly TRBD1 for D (6 bases). This CDR3 is 15 amino acids long. Germline V gene sequence: CDR1 LGHDT, CDR2 YNNKEL (reference sequence). V lost 0 bases, J lost 4 bases, and 12 bases lay in between. DNA of the CDR3: TGTGCCAGCAGCCAAGATGTACAGGGTACCTATGGCTACACCTTC. Its translation is CASSQDVQGTYGYTF.

J is TRBJ2-3 and V is TRBV5-1, with TRBD2 matching over 7 bases. The CDR3 has 16 residues. J gave up 2 bases and V 4 bases, and 10 bases lay outside the gene matches. Germline V gene lookup returns CDR1 SGHRS and CDR2 YFSETQ. The CDR3 loop is CASSPRSGGPTDTQYF. The CDR3 DNA is TGCGCCAGCAGCCCACGGTCGGGAGGTCCCACAGATACGCAGTATTTT.

The rearrangement links TRBV7-2 to TRBJ2-3, with TRBD2 identical over 9 bases. The V gene's germline CDR1 is SGHTA and CDR2 FQGNSA. The V gene end was trimmed by 1 base and the J gene end by 5 bases; junction bases not matched to a gene: 7. The CDR3 runs to 16 residues. CDR3 amino acids: CASSLGAGGPGDTQYF. Written as DNA, the CDR3 is TGTGCCAGCAGCTTAGGAGCGGGGGGCCCGGGAGATACGCAGTATTTT.

The V gene is TRBV10-3, the J gene TRBJ1-4; 9 bases align to TRBD1. Trimming removed 6 bases from V and 3 bases from J; junction bases left unmatched: 5. Germline V gene data show CDR1 as ENHRY and CDR2 as SYGVKD. The CDR3 consists of 15 residues. The DNA of the CDR3 is TGTGCCATCAGGGGGGGGACAGGGCCTAATGAAAAACTGTTTTTT. Translated, it gives CAIRGGTGPNEKLFF.

This clone was counted only a few times. The chain recombines TRBV7-6 with TRBJ1-2, with TRBD1 matching over 8 bases. V trimming: 5 bases; J trimming: 4 bases; junction bases outside the gene matches: 6. Germline V lookup: CDR1 SGHVS, CDR2 FNYEAQ. The CDR3 is 14 residues long. CDR3 protein: CASSPAGGGYGYTF. CDR3 nucleotides: TGTGCCAGCAGCCCGGCAGGGGGCGGCTATGGCTACACCTTC.

The chain has TRBV19 and TRBJ2-6; tentative D call: TRBD1 (6 bases). Between the trimmed V and J ends, which lost 8 bases and 0 bases, there was a span of 8 bases. The germline gives CDR1 LNHDA, CDR2 SQIVND (reference sequence). This CDR3 region has 14 residues. The CDR3 reads CASGQFSGANVLTF. In nucleotides, the CDR3 is TGTGCCAGTGGACAGTTCTCTGGGGCCAACGTCCTGACTTTC. Full variable domain (rest looked up from reference TRBV19 and TRBJ2-6): DGGITQSPKYLFRKEGQNVTLSCEQNLNHDAMYWYRQDPGQGLRLIYYSQIVNDFQKGDIAEGYSVSREKKESFPLTVTSAQKNPTAFYLCASGQFSGANVLTFGAGSRLTVL.

The genes are TRBV22-1 and TRBJ1-3; the table's TRBD1 call for D was not verified on the DNA. TRBV22-1 is deemed a pseudogene. The CDR3 totals 17 residues. The CDR3 region is CPGSPNREVSSGNTIYF. CDR3 bases: TGTCCTGGGAGCCCTAACAGGGAAGTATCCTCTGGAAACACCATATATTTT.

The chain is built from TRBV7-9 and TRBJ2-7; TRBD2 agrees at 9 bases. Germline V gives CDR1 SEHNR, CDR2 FQNEAQ (reference sequence). The CDR3 runs 14 residues. With 5 bases clipped from V and 7 bases from J, the junction kept 9 bases outside the gene matches. CDR3 residues: CASSKSGGTGEQYF. In DNA form, the CDR3 reads TGTGCCAGCAGCAAAAGCGGGGGGACGGGGGAGCAGTACTTC.

The chain couples TRBV10-3 to TRBJ1-2, with 7 bases lining up with TRBD1. Trimming at V came to 5 bases and at J to 4 bases, leaving 4 bases not matched to a gene. This CDR3 region has 13 residues. From germline, CDR1 is ENHRY and CDR2 SYGVKD. CDR3 sequence reads: CAISQGDTYGYTF. The DNA of the CDR3 is TGTGCCATCAGTCAGGGGGATACCTATGGCTACACCTTC.

J is TRBJ2-3 and V is TRBV4-2, with D possibly matching TRBD2 (6 bases). The CDR3 covers 16 residues. Trimming removed 0 bases from V and 1 base from J, with 11 bases in between. Germline V gene sequence: CDR1 LGHNA, CDR2 YNFKEQ. The CDR3 protein is CASSQDLGGGTDTQYF. DNA for the CDR3: TGTGCCAGCAGCCAAGATCTCGGCGGGGGCACAGATACGCAGTATTTT.

The chain is built from TRBV30 and TRBJ2-3; D is uncertain. Germline CDR1 is GTSNPN and CDR2 is SVGIG (reference sequence). Trimming left V 5 bases short and J 1 base short, with 7 bases between. This CDR3 has 12 residues. The CDR3 nucleotides are TGTGCCTGGGGCTCAGGCACAGATACGCAGTATTTT. This translates into CAWGSGTDTQYF.

This chain links TRBV5-8 with TRBJ1-6; 9 bases agree with TRBD1. The V gene's germline CDR1 is SGHTS and CDR2 YDEGEE. The ends lost 4 bases at V and 10 bases at J; junction bases unmatched: 6. The CDR3 has 14 amino acids. This CDR3 is CASSKDRGESPLHF. In nucleotides, the CDR3 is TGTGCCAGCAGCAAGGACAGGGGAGAATCACCCCTCCACTTT.

This clone appeared once. The same CDR3 arises from other DNA sequences in this sample as well. V gene TRBV6-5 combines with J gene TRBJ2-1, with TRBD2 matching 7 bases. CDR3 length equals 14 residues. The germline CDR1 and CDR2 sequences are MNHEY and SVGAGI. The trim removed 2 bases at V and 10 bases at J, leaving 8 bases unmatched. CDR3 sequence: CASSYLGLADEQFF. The CDR3 DNA is TGTGCCAGCAGTTACCTCGGGCTAGCGGACGAGCAGTTCTTC.

The chain links TRBV7-8 to TRBJ1-5; maybe TRBD1 (6 bases). The germline V gene has CDR1 SGHVS and CDR2 FQNEAQ. The CDR3 is made up of 13 amino acids. With 4 bases removed from V and 11 bases from J, the gap between germline ends came to 15 bases. CDR3 sequence: CASSSVARQAQHF. As DNA, the CDR3 is TGTGCCAGCAGCTCCGTAGCTAGACAGGCCCAGCATTTT.

CDR3 region: CASSLMLAAEMNTEAFF. CDR3 bases: TGTGCCAGCAGCTTAATGTTGGCGGCAGAGATGAACACTGAAGCTTTCTTT. The rearrangement uses TRBV11-2 and TRBJ1-1; D is undetermined. Germline CDR1 reads SGHAT; CDR2 reads FQNNGV. The CDR3 consists of 17 residues. The V gene lost 2 bases and the J gene lost 0 bases, with 16 bases spanning the gap. The full variable domain, its missing parts supplied by reference TRBV11-2 and TRBJ1-1, is EAGVAQSPRYKIIEKRQSVAFWCNPISGHATLYWYQQILGQGPKLLIQFQNNGVVDDSQLPKDRFSAERLKGVDSTLKIQPAKLEDSAVYLCASSLMLAAEMNTEAFFGQGTRLTVV.

This clone was detected only a few times. The chain combines TRBV18 with TRBJ1-1; 8 bases map to TRBD1. Looked up from germline, CDR1 is KGHSH and CDR2 is LQKENI. The CDR3 totals 13 residues. V was clipped by 4 bases and J by 3 bases; unmatched bases: 1. Written as DNA, the CDR3 is TGTGCCAGCTCACAGACAGGGGACACTGAAGCTTTCTTT. Protein sequence: CASSQTGDTEAFF.

V gene TRBV5-5 combines with J gene TRBJ1-5, with D possibly matching TRBD1 (6 bases). The V and J ends lost 4 bases and 6 bases respectively, with 17 bases between them. The germline V gene encodes CDR1 SGHKS and CDR2 YYEKEE (reference sequence). The CDR3 has 15 amino acids. The CDR3, as DNA: TGTGCCAGCAGCGAACTTACAGGGTTGGGTCAGCCCCAGCATTTT. It translates to CASSELTGLGQPQHF.

The J gene is TRBJ1-2, the V gene TRBV4-2; 8 positions agree with TRBD1. Trimming took 0 bases from V and 5 from J; bases not matched to a gene: 8. The CDR3 extends over 16 amino acids. Germline CDR1 and CDR2: LGHNA and YNFKEQ. CDR3 nucleotides: TGTGCCAGCAGCCAAGATACACAGGGGGGATCGTATGGCTACACCTTC. Translated: CASSQDTQGGSYGYTF.

The J gene is TRBJ1-2, the V gene TRBV27; TRBD1 matches at 7 bases. This CDR3 contains 16 residues. J lost 4 bases, V lost 6 bases, and 14 bases had no gene match. Germline lookup yields CDR1 MNHEY and CDR2 SMNVEV (reference sequence). The CDR3 nucleotides are TGTGCCAGCAGCCTGCTAGGGACAGTGGACGTCTATGGCTACACCTTC. Protein: CASSLLGTVDVYGYTF.

This chain links TRBV4-1 with TRBJ1-1, with TRBD1 identical over 8 bases. The germline V gene encodes CDR1 MGHRA and CDR2 YSYEKL. The CDR3 totals 16 residues. V lost 2 bases and J lost 5; bases outside the gene matches: 10. CDR3 sequence: CASSQITRGLGTEAFF. The CDR3 bases are TGCGCCAGCAGCCAAATTACCAGGGGGCTTGGAACTGAAGCTTTCTTT.

This clone was picked up a small number of times. This specimen includes other DNA sequences encoding the same CDR3. V is TRBV6-5 and J is TRBJ1-1; D unresolved. Germline CDR1 reads MNHEY; CDR2 reads SVGAGI. There are 14 residues in the CDR3. The V end was cut by 0 bases, the J end by 2 bases, with 7 bases between. In DNA, the CDR3 is TGTGCCAGCAGTTACTCGCCAGGAAACACTGAAGCTTTCTTT. The encoded protein is CASSYSPGNTEAFF.

The CDR3 here is CASSFMTGEAFF. CDR3 sequence (DNA): TGTGCCAGCAGCTTTATGACAGGCGAAGCTTTCTTT. V gene TRBV11-2 combines with J gene TRBJ1-1; a possible D gene is TRBD1 (6 bases). CDR3 size: 12 residues. V lost 3 bases and J 8 bases, leaving 10 bases between the germline ends. Germline V gives CDR1 SGHAT, CDR2 FQNNGV.